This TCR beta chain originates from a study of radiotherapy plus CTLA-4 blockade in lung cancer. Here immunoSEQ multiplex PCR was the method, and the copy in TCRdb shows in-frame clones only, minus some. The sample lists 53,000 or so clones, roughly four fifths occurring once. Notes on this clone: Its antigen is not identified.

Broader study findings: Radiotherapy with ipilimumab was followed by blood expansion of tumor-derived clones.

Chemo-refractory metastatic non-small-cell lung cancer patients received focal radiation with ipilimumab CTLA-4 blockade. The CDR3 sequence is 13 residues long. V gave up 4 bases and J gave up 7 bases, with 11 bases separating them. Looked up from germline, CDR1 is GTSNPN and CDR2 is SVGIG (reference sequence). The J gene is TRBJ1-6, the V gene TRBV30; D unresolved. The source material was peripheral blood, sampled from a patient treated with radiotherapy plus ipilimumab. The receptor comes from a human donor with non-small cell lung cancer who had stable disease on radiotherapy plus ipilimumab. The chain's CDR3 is CAWKPSGNSPLHF. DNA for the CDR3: TGTGCCTGGAAACCTTCTGGGAATTCACCCCTCCACTTT.